This TCR beta chain originates from a study of CD8 T cells in ankylosing spondylitis. Whole-study results and caveats: What seemed typical of ankylosing spondylitis blood was a TCR beta motif built from several highly homologous variants.

The trim removed 2 bases at V and 1 base at J, leaving 1 base unmatched. CDR1 and CDR2 from the germline V gene are ENHRY and SYGVKD. The CDR3 sequence is 15 residues long. TCRdb reprocessed the 5' RACE reads via MiXCR and lists one record per CDR3 protein. The sample holds about 420,000 distinct CDR3 sequences; 20% to 25% are singletons and the top ten take about a sixth. This clonotype occurred a few times. Its antigen is undetermined. The sample consisted of blood, either unsorted or a sorted T cell fraction (not recorded which). This chain joins TRBV10-3 and TRBJ2-2; 7 bases are a match to TRBD2. This receptor was identified in a male donor with ankylosing spondylitis. The CDR3 here is CAISEQRENTGELFF. CDR3 coding DNA: TGTGCCATCAGTGAGCAGCGGGAGAACACCGGGGAGCTGTTTTTT.